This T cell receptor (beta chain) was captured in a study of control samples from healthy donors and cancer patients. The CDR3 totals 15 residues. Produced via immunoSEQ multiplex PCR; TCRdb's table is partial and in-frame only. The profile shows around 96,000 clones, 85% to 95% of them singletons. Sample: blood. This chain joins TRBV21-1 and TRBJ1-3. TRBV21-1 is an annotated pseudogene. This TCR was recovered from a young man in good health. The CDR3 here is CASSKEAYSGNTIYF. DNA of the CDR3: TGTGCCAGCAGCAAGGAGGCGTACTCTGGAAACACCATATATTTT.